What follows is one T cell receptor beta chain and its context. Antigen unknown. Likely a read error: the CDR3 ends without its conserved phenylalanine or tryptophan. This entry comes from a study of CD8+CD57+ T cells in acquired aplastic anemia. At the level of the study: Across the sorted CD4+ and CD8+ cells, DNA amounts averaged about 3 ug.

Whole-study results and caveats: Patients were compared with controls for CD8+ Simpson's diversity, and no significant difference emerged. The same twenty-nine CD8+ CDR3 sequences occurred in patients and in controls.

The CDR3 sequence is 12 residues long. Per the germline V gene, CDR1 is SGHTA and CDR2 is FQGNSA. The V end lost 7 bases, the J end lost 4 bases, and 10 bases lay between the germline ends. Selection for sequencing was limited to patients who had shown CD8+CD57+ cell expansion by flow cytometry. A severe acquired aplastic anemia diagnosis applied to all patients. Both TCR beta VDJ combination and CDR3 sequence profiling were carried out. Genomic DNA was the template for this profiling. TCRdb called the reads again in MiXCR, with one record for every CDR3 protein. The data show hundreds of thousands of distinct CDR3 sequences, with around 45% seen just once and 7.8% held by the top ten.

The sample consisted of sorted CD4+, CD8+, or CD8+CD57+ T cells (not recorded which) from PBMCs. The chain couples TRBV7-2 to TRBJ1-2, with a weak D call TRBD1 (5 bases). This receptor was taken from a human donor with aplastic anemia. The CDR3 nucleotides read TGTGCCAGCACCGGGACTTCCTATGGCTACACCCTC. Its translation is CASTGTSYGYTL.